What follows is one TCR beta chain and its context. As processed by the authors: By means of reference gene primer amplification, nucleated cell counts were estimated. Method: immunoSEQ multiplex PCR; TCRdb's copy keeps in-frame clones and lacks some. V, J and clone size were drawn from that table, and D and trimming were deduced from the DNA. The sample consists of about 250,000 clones, 85% to 90% of them appearing once. V lost 0 bases and J lost 6, with 13 bases in between. Germline CDR1 reads SGHNT; CDR2 reads YYREEE (reference sequence). This CDR3 has 15 residues. These data are taken from a study of blood T cell repertoires in COVID-19. Study overall: Samples came from the United States, Italy and Spain, spanning acute and convalescent COVID-19. T cells, B-cell-depleted T cells, or PBMCs supplied cDNA or gDNA.

Sequenced sample: peripheral blood. This clonotype originated in a woman in her forties who had recovered from COVID-19. The V gene is TRBV5-4, the J gene TRBJ1-5, with D perhaps matching TRBD1 (6 bases). The CDR3 DNA sequence: TGTGCCAGCAGCTTGGCCCCGGGGGGCGGTCAGCCCCAGCATTTT. Its protein product is CASSLAPGGGQPQHF.